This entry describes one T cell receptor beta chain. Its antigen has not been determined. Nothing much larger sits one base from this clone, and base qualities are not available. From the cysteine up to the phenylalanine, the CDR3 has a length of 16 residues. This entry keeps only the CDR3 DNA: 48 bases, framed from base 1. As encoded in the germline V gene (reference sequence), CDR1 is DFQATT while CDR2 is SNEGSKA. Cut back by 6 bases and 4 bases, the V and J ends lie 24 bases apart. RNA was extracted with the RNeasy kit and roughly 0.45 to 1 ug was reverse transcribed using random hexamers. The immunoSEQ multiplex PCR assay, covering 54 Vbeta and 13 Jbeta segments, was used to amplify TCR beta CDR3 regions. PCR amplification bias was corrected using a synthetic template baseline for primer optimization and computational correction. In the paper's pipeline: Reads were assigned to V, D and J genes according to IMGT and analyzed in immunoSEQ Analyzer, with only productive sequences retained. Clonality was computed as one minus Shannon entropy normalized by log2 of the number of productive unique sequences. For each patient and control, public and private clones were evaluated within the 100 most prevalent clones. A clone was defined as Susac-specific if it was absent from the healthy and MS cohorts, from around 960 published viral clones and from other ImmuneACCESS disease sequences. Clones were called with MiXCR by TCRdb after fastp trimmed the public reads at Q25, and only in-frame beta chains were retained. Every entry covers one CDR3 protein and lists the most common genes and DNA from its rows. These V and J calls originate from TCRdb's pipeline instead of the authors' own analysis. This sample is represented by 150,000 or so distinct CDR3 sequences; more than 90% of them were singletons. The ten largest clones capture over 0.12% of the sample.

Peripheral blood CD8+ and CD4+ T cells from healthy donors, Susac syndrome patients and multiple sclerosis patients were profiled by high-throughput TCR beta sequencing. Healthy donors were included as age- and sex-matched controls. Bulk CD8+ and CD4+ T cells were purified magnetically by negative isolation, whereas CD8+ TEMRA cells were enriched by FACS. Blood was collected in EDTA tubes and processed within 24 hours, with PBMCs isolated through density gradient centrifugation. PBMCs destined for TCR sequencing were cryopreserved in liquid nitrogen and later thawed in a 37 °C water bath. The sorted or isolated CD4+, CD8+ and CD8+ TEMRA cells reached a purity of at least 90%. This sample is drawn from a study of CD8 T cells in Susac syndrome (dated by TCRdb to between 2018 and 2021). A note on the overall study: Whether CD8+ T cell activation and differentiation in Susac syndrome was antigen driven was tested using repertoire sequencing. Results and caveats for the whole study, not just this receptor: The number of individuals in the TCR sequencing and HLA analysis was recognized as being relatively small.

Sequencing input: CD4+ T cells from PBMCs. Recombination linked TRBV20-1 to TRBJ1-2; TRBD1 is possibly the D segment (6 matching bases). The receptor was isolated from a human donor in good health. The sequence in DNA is TGCAGTGCCGAGGTTGAGGGGGGCGTGGGAATCTATGGCTACACCTTC. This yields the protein CSAEVEGGVGIYGYTF.